These 19 T cell receptor beta chains originate from one sample sequenced in a study of shared clonotypes between healthy human individuals. Produced via immunoSEQ multiplex PCR; TCRdb's table is partial and in-frame only. Counted here are over a million clones, around 78% occurring once; the ten biggest clones make up under 0.6%. Sequences were obtained from memory CD4+ T cells from PBMCs. Regarding subset: CD45RA-negative fraction. The source is a man younger than 35 in good health. Some clones in this sample may be carry-over from other donors' samples.

V is TRBV11-1 and J is TRBJ2-3, with 10 bases matching TRBD2. V trimming: 5 bases; J trimming: 2 bases; junction bases outside the gene matches: 7. Germline CDR1 is SGHAT and CDR2 is FQDESV (reference sequence). This CDR3 comprises 16 residues. The CDR3 protein is CASSPVAGGLTDTQYF. The CDR3 nucleotides are TGTGCCAGCAGCCCTGTAGCGGGAGGCCTCACAGATACGCAGTATTTT.

CDR3 protein: CASSLFMASGGFGTDTQYF. CDR3 nucleotide sequence: TGCGCCAGCAGCTTGTTTATGGCTAGCGGGGGTTTCGGCACAGATACGCAGTATTTT. This chain links TRBV5-1 with TRBJ2-3; TRBD2 agrees at 10 bases. Germline V gene lookup returns CDR1 SGHRS and CDR2 YFSETQ. The trim removed 1 base at V and 1 base at J, leaving 12 bases unmatched. The CDR3 runs to 19 residues. The full variable domain, rest sourced from reference TRBV5-1 and TRBJ2-3, is KAGVTQTPRYLIKTRGQQVTLSCSPISGHRSVSWYQQTPGQGLQFLFEYFSETQRNKGNFPGRFSGRQFSNSRSEMNVSTLELGDSALYLCASSLFMASGGFGTDTQYFGPGTRLTVL.

The sample holds many counts of this clone. This chain connects TRBV9 to TRBJ2-5; 8 bases line up with TRBD2. Germline loops: CDR1 SGDLS, CDR2 YYNGEE. This CDR3 region has 13 residues. The J segment lost 4 bases and the V segment lost 4 bases, leaving 3 bases of the junction unmatched. The CDR3: CASSRTSRETQYF. CDR3 coding DNA: TGTGCCAGCAGCAGGACTAGCAGAGAGACCCAGTACTTC.

The rearrangement links TRBV5-1 to TRBJ2-2; 9 nucleotides match TRBD1. V trimming: 4 bases; J trimming: 2 bases; junction bases outside the gene matches: 6. CDR1 and CDR2 from the germline V gene are SGHRS and YFSETQ. The CDR3 contains 16 residues. The CDR3 DNA is TGCGCCAGCAGCCCCTACAGGGGGCTTAACACCGGGGAGCTGTTTTTT. It translates to CASSPYRGLNTGELFF. Full variable domain (missing parts from reference TRBV5-1 and TRBJ2-2): KAGVTQTPRYLIKTRGQQVTLSCSPISGHRSVSWYQQTPGQGLQFLFEYFSETQRNKGNFPGRFSGRQFSNSRSEMNVSTLELGDSALYLCASSPYRGLNTGELFFGEGSRLTVL.

The chain recombines TRBV7-3 with TRBJ2-7, with TRBD2 as a possible D gene (5 bases). The CDR3 extends over 14 amino acids. Between the trimmed V and J ends, which lost 0 bases and 3 bases, there was a span of 9 bases. Germline CDR1 and CDR2: SGHTA and FQGTGA. As DNA, the CDR3 is TGTGCCAGCAGCTTAACTCCGGGGATCTACGAGCAGTACTTC. Amino acid sequence: CASSLTPGIYEQYF.

This rearrangement joins TRBV6-1 to TRBJ1-1; D is unresolved. This CDR3 spans 15 amino acids. Germline V gives CDR1 MNHNS, CDR2 SASEGT. Trimming took off 8 bases at V and 7 bases at J, with 23 bases between the two ends. The CDR3 spells CASLSERGLRGEAFF. Written as DNA, the CDR3 is TGTGCCAGCCTATCAGAACGGGGTCTCCGCGGTGAAGCTTTCTTT.

The rearrangement links TRBV18 to TRBJ2-5; D gene unclear. Germline CDR1 reads KGHSH; CDR2 reads LQKENI. The CDR3 runs 13 residues. Trimming shortened V by 4 bases and J by 3 bases, and 9 bases separated the two germline ends. The CDR3 loop reads CASSLRMEETQYF. For the CDR3, the DNA is TGTGCCAGCTCACTCCGGATGGAAGAGACCCAGTACTTC.

This clone showed up just a few times. The chain is built from TRBV11-2 and TRBJ2-1; tentative D call: TRBD2 (5 bases). Germline values: CDR1 SGHAT, CDR2 FQNNGV. The CDR3 is made up of 16 amino acids. Trimming took off 4 bases at V and 5 bases at J, with 18 bases between the two ends. CDR3 protein: CASSSNRTGINNEQFF. DNA of the CDR3: TGTGCCAGCAGCTCAAATCGGACTGGTATAAACAATGAGCAGTTCTTC.

The chain uses TRBV5-1 and TRBJ2-7; D not certain. The CDR3 spans 15 residues. The V and J ends lost 5 bases and 1 base respectively, with 16 bases between them. Germline V gives CDR1 SGHRS, CDR2 YFSETQ. This CDR3 reads CASRMNAVRSYEQYF. The CDR3 DNA reads as TGCGCCAGCAGGATGAACGCGGTCCGATCCTACGAGCAGTACTTC.

As to this clone: The same CDR3 also results from other DNA sequences found in this sample. V and J are TRBV19 and TRBJ1-5, with 8 positions matching TRBD1. After removal of 1 base from V and 4 bases from J, the junction contained 6 bases not matched to a gene. Germline V CDR1 and CDR2: LNHDA, SQIVND (reference sequence). The CDR3 spans 16 residues. In DNA form, the CDR3 reads TGTGCCAGTAGTATAGGCGACAGGGGTTTGAATCAGCCCCAGCATTTT. Protein: CASSIGDRGLNQPQHF.

This clone has ten or more counts. The rearrangement uses TRBV2 and TRBJ1-1; 7 bases line up with TRBD1. The V gene end was trimmed by 6 bases and the J gene end by 4 bases; junction bases not matched to a gene: 5. The CDR3 is 13 residues long. Germline CDR1 SNHLY, CDR2 FYNNEI. CDR3 in amino acids: CASSPDRVTEAFF. CDR3 DNA sequence: TGTGCCAGCAGCCCTGACAGGGTCACTGAAGCTTTCTTT. Full variable domain (remainder filled in from reference TRBV2 and TRBJ1-1): EPEVTQTPSHQVTQMGQEVILRCVPISNHLYFYWYRQILGQKVEFLVSFYNNEISEKSEIFDDQFSVERPDGSNFTLKIRSTKLEDSAMYFCASSPDRVTEAFFGQGTRLTVV.

The chain combines TRBV5-1 with TRBJ2-6; TRBD1 matches at 7 bases. V shed 7 bases and J 3 bases; nucleotides not matched to a gene: 7. Germline CDR1 is SGHRS and CDR2 is YFSETQ. The CDR3 is 15 amino acids. DNA of the CDR3: TGCGCCAGCGCGGGCCAGGGGGTTGGGGCCAACGTCCTGACTTTC. It yields the protein CASAGQGVGANVLTF.

The rearrangement links TRBV6-6 to TRBJ2-1; weak D call: TRBD1 (6 bases). Germline V lookup: CDR1 MNHNY, CDR2 SVGAGI (reference sequence). This CDR3 has 11 amino acids. V lost 6 bases to trimming and J lost 10 bases, with 10 bases between them. The CDR3 sequence: CASSPGQEQFF. The DNA of the CDR3 is TGTGCCAGCAGCCCCGGACAGGAGCAGTTCTTC.

V is TRBV19 and J is TRBJ2-3; tentatively, D is TRBD2 (5 bases). The CDR3 totals 15 residues. CDR1 is LNHDA, CDR2 SQIVND, per germline (reference sequence). V lost 3 bases to trimming and J lost 7 bases, with 17 bases between them. DNA of the CDR3: TGTGCCAGTAGTATTCTCGCGGGTACCCCAAATACGCAGTATTTT. Residues: CASSILAGTPNTQYF. Looking up the rest from reference TRBV19 and TRBJ2-3 gives the full variable domain: DGGITQSPKYLFRKEGQNVTLSCEQNLNHDAMYWYRQDPGQGLRLIYYSQIVNDFQKGDIAEGYSVSREKKESFPLTVTSAQKNPTAFYLCASSILAGTPNTQYFGPGTRLTVL.

The chain recombines TRBV7-2 with TRBJ1-3; perhaps TRBD1 as D (5 bases). This CDR3 comprises 13 residues. The germline V gene has CDR1 SGHTA and CDR2 FQGNSA. Trimming took 4 bases from V and 4 from J, leaving 8 bases between them. This CDR3 is CASSSDMGNTIYF. DNA of the CDR3: TGTGCCAGCAGCTCGGACATGGGAAACACCATATATTTT. Together with reference TRBV7-2 and TRBJ1-3, the CDR3 gives the full variable domain: GAGVSQSPSNKVTEKGKDVELRCDPISGHTALYWYRQSLGQGLEFLIYFQGNSAPDKSGLPSDRFSAERTGGSVSTLTIQRTQQEDSAVYLCASSSDMGNTIYFGEGSWLTVV.

Points on this clone: This same CDR3 is encoded by further DNA sequences in the sample. The chain uses TRBV5-1 and TRBJ2-7; the D is unclear. This CDR3 spans 11 amino acids. Trimming pared 4 bases from V and 6 bases from J, leaving 8 bases between. Germline V gives CDR1 SGHRS, CDR2 YFSETQ. CDR3: CASSLGFEQYF. The CDR3 DNA is TGCGCCAGCAGCCTAGGGTTCGAGCAGTACTTC.

The chain has TRBV6-1 and TRBJ1-2; TRBD1 aligns across 8 bases. Germline V gives CDR1 MNHNS, CDR2 SASEGT. The junction had 10 bases not matched to a gene; V was cut back by 6 bases and J by 4 bases. CDR3 length equals 15 residues. This chain's CDR3 is CASRAGGVIIYGYTF. DNA of the CDR3: TGTGCCAGCAGGGCAGGGGGCGTAATTATCTATGGCTACACCTTC.

The chain recombines TRBV7-2 with TRBJ2-3; 13 nucleotides agree with TRBD2. The CDR3 sequence is 17 residues long. Germline CDR1 and CDR2: SGHTA and FQGNSA. Unmatched junction bases numbered 7, after V lost 5 bases and J lost 2 bases. CDR3 loop: CASSAAGLAGITDTQYF. The DNA for the CDR3 is TGTGCCAGCAGCGCCGCGGGACTAGCGGGGATCACAGATACGCAGTATTTT.

In this sample, this clone turned up a few times. The identical CDR3 is also encoded by other nucleotide sequences in the sample. The V and J genes are TRBV5-5 and TRBJ1-5; tentative D call: TRBD1 (6 bases). In germline, CDR1 is SGHKS, CDR2 YYEKEE (reference sequence). This CDR3 region has 13 residues. The germline V and J ends were trimmed by 4 bases and 5 bases, with 10 bases remaining between them. The chain's CDR3 is CASSPDRDQPQHF. The CDR3 DNA follows: TGTGCCAGCAGCCCGGACAGAGATCAGCCCCAGCATTTT.